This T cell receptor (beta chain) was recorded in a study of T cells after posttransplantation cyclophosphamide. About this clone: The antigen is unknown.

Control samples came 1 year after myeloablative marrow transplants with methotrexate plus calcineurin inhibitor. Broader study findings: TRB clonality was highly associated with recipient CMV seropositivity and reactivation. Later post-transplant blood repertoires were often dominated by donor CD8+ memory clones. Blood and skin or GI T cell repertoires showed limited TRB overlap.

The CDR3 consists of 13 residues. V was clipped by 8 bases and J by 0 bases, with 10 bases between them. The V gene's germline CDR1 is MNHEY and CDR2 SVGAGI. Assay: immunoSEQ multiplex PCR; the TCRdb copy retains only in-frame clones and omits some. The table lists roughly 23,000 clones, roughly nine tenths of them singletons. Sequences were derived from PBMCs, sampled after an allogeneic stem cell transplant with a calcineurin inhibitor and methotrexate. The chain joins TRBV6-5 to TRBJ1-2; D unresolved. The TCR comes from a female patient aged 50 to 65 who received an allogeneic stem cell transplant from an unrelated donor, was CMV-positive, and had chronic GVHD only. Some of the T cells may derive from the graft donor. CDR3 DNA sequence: TGTGCCAGCGGGAGATTAGCTAACTATGGCTACACCTTC. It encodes CASGRLANYGYTF.